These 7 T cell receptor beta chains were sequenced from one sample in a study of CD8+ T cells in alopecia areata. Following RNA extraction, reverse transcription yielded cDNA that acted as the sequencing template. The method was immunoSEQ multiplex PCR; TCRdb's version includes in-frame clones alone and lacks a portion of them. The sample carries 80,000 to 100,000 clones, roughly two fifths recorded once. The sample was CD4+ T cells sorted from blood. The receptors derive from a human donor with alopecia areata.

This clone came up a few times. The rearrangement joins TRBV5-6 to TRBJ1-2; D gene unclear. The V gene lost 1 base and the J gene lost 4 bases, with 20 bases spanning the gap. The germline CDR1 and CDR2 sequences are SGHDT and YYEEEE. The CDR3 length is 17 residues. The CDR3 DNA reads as TGTGCCAGCAGCTTGTTTGCTACGGATCTCTCGGGCTATGGCTACACCTTC. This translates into CASSLFATDLSGYGYTF.

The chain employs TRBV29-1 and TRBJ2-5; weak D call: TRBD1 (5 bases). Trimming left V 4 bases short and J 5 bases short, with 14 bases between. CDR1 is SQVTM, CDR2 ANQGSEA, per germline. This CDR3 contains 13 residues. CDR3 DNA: TGCAGCGTTGCAGACAGTGGGGCGGAGACCCAGTACTTC. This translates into CSVADSGAETQYF.

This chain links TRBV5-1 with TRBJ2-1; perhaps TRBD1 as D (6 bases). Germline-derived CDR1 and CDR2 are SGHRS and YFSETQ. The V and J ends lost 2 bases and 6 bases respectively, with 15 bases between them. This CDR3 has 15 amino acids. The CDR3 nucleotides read TGCGCCAGCAGCTTTACAGGGAGACGAGGCAATGAGCAGTTCTTC. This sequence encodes CASSFTGRRGNEQFF.

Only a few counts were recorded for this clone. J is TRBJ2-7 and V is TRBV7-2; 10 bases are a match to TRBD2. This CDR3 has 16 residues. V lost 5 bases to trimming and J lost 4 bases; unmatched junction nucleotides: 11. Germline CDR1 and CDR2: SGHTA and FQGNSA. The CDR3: CASSPGGAGGWYEQYF. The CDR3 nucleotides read TGTGCCAGCAGCCCCGGTGGAGCGGGAGGGTGGTACGAGCAGTACTTC.

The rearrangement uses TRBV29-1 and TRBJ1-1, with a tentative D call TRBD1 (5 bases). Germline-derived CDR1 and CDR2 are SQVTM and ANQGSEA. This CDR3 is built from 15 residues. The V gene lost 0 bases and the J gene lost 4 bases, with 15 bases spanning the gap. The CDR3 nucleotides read TGCAGCGTTGAAGATGTGCGCAGGGCTGGCACTGAAGCTTTCTTT. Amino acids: CSVEDVRRAGTEAFF. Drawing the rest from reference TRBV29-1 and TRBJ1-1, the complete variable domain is SAVISQKPSRDICQRGTSLTIQCQVDSQVTMMFWYRQQPGQSLTLIATANQGSEATYESGFVIDKFPISRPNLTFSTLTVSNMSPEDSSIYLCSVEDVRRAGTEAFFGQGTRLTVV.

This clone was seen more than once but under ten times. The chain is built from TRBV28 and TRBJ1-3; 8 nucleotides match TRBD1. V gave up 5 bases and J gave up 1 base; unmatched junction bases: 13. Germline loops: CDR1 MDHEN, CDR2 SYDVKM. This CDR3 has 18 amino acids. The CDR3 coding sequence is TGTGCCAGCAGTACCCACGGACAGGGCCCTTGGTCTGGAAACACCATATATTTT. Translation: CASSTHGQGPWSGNTIYF.

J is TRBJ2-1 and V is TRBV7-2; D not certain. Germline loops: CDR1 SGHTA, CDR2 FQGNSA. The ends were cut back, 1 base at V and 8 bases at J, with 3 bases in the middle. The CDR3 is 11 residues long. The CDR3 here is CASSLVYEQFF. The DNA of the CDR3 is TGTGCCAGCAGCTTAGTCTATGAGCAGTTCTTC.